This is a list of T cell receptor beta chains from one sample in a study of quantifying T cell responses using KT2 cells. TCRdb used MiXCR to reprocess the UMI-ligation and nested PCR reads, holding one entry per CDR3 protein. The sample holds over 40,000 distinct CDR3 sequences; more than 9% are singletons and the top ten take about 9.4%. What was sequenced was PBMCs spiked with cells of the T cell clone KT2. The receptors were sampled from a human donor. Both conserved end residues are trimmed from each CDR3.

j_call,v_call,cdr3_aa
TRBJ2-2,TRBV3-1,ASSQVGQAVTGELF
TRBJ1-5,TRBV19,ASTPNKGYGNQPQH
TRBJ2-1,TRBV11-2,ASSPGGTSGRNEQF
TRBJ1-2,TRBV12-3/TRBV12-4,ASSLRTRKNYGYT
TRBJ2-3,TRBV19,ASTTSGSTDTQY
TRBJ2-5,TRBV9,ASSVSGGAGETQY
TRBJ2-5,TRBV3-1,ASGASGGPGETQY
TRBJ2-7,TRBV20-1,SARRSGGLADYEQY
TRBJ1-1,TRBV5-1,ASSQSQTANTEAF
TRBJ2-7,TRBV20-1,SAKTPKSSYEQY
TRBJ1-2,TRBV6-6,ASSSSGSGSNYGYT
TRBJ2-7,TRBV5-1,ASSLSRNEQY
TRBJ2-5,TRBV20-1,SAEVLGMETQY
TRBJ2-7,TRBV4-3,ASSQEGGEYGYEQY
TRBJ2-3,TRBV11-3,ASSPPSDGGSTDTQY
TRBJ2-6,TRBV6-5,ASSYSRSSGANVLT
TRBJ2-1,TRBV6-5,ASSYDRGTYNEQF
TRBJ2-3,TRBV9,ASSGMTSGRGDTQY
TRBJ2-7,TRBV7-9,ASRQTSGPSYEQY
TRBJ1-5,TRBV3-1,ASSPQRTGGLGSQH
TRBJ1-1,TRBV2,ATDPGGTEAF
TRBJ2-5,TRBV29-1,SVEAQETQY
TRBJ2-1,TRBV5-1,ASSFVNEQF
TRBJ1-1,TRBV6-2/TRBV6-3,ASSYSQDTEAF
TRBJ2-3,TRBV30,AWSGLAVTDTQY
TRBJ2-2,TRBV13,ASSFGNNGELF
TRBJ1-2,TRBV20-1,SARRVRYGYT
TRBJ2-1,TRBV6-2/TRBV6-3,ASRPSTSGRVNEQF
TRBJ1-2,TRBV27,ASSYGLSNYGYT
TRBJ1-6,TRBV7-2,ASSKGLAAINSPLH
TRBJ1-1,TRBV20-1,SARVSTNTEAF
TRBJ2-3,TRBV11-2,ASSLGTHTDTQY
TRBJ1-5,TRBV6-2/TRBV6-3,ASSYSNWGNQPQH
TRBJ2-3,TRBV18,ASSSDRGFTDTQY
TRBJ2-5,TRBV3-1,ASSRRSGGAQETQY
TRBJ1-1,TRBV12-3/TRBV12-4,ASSQYLNTEAF
TRBJ2-7,TRBV2,ASSATGSYEQY